The 17 T cell receptor beta chains presented below share a single source sample, sequenced in a study of shared clonotypes between healthy human individuals. As defined, naive CD8 cells were CD45RO-negative and positively selected for CCR7, with terminally differentiated effector memory CD45RA+ cells excluded. Assay: immunoSEQ multiplex PCR; the TCRdb copy retains only in-frame clones and omits some. This table has roughly 2,000,000 clones, 93% appearing once. Sequences were obtained from naive CD8+ T cells from PBMCs. The receptors come from a young man in good health. Some clones in this sample may be carry-over from other donors' samples.

The V and J genes are TRBV7-9 and TRBJ2-7; a weak D match, TRBD1 (5 bases). CDR1 and CDR2 from the germline V gene are SEHNR and FQNEAQ (reference sequence). V gave up 10 bases and J gave up 1 base, with 20 bases separating them. This CDR3 comprises 15 residues. CDR3 sequence reads: CATEIPTETSYEQYF. For the CDR3, the DNA is TGTGCCACCGAAATCCCGACAGAAACTTCCTACGAGCAGTACTTC.

The V call is TRBV4-1, the J call TRBJ2-5; 7 nucleotides align to TRBD1. The CDR3 extends over 16 amino acids. V lost 1 base, J lost 5 bases, and 10 bases stayed unmatched. Germline V gene lookup returns CDR1 MGHRA and CDR2 YSYEKL. The CDR3 DNA is TGCGCCAGCAGCCAAGGCCAGTTCAAGACAGGGGAGACCCAGTACTTC. Its protein product is CASSQGQFKTGETQYF.

This sequence joins TRBV9 and TRBJ2-1; D call uncertain. Per the germline V gene, CDR1 is SGDLS and CDR2 is YYNGEE. The CDR3 length is 12 residues. V was clipped by 0 bases and J by 10 bases, with 8 bases between them. The CDR3 protein is CASSVGPREQFF. The DNA of the CDR3 is TGTGCCAGCAGCGTAGGCCCCCGGGAGCAGTTCTTC.

The chain joins TRBV4-1 to TRBJ2-7; maybe TRBD1 (6 bases). The CDR3 contains 15 residues. The germline CDR1 and CDR2 sequences are MGHRA and YSYEKL. V dropped 3 bases and J dropped 0 bases, with 12 bases sitting between them. This CDR3 is CASSHQTGSSYEQYF. In nucleotides, the CDR3 is TGCGCCAGCAGCCACCAAACAGGGTCCTCCTACGAGCAGTACTTC.

The chain carries TRBV5-6 and TRBJ2-5, with D possibly TRBD2 on 6 matching bases. CDR3 length: 13 amino acids. The V end lost 0 bases, the J end lost 6 bases, and 9 bases lay between the germline ends. CDR1 and CDR2 from the germline V gene are SGHDT and YYEEEE. CDR3 residues: CASSLGGMKTQYF. The CDR3 nucleotides are TGTGCCAGCAGCTTGGGCGGGATGAAGACCCAGTACTTC.

This rearrangement joins TRBV19 to TRBJ2-1, with D unclear. Trimming pared 5 bases from V and 0 bases from J, leaving 17 bases between. The CDR3 sequence is 17 residues long. The germline CDR1 and CDR2 sequences are LNHDA and SQIVND (reference sequence). In DNA form, the CDR3 reads TGTGCCAGTAGTCTCTCCCCTAGGGCACTCTCCTACAATGAGCAGTTCTTC. Translated, it gives CASSLSPRALSYNEQFF.

CDR3: CASSPRDRESGEQFF. Here the CDR3 DNA reads TGTGCCAGCTCACCACGGGACAGGGAATCTGGTGAGCAGTTCTTC. The chain employs TRBV18 and TRBJ2-1; 9 nucleotides line up with TRBD1. Trimming removed 1 base from V and 9 bases from J; junction bases left unmatched: 7. Germline V gene sequence: CDR1 KGHSH, CDR2 LQKENI. CDR3 length: 15 amino acids.

The chain recombines TRBV27 with TRBJ2-1, with a tentative D call TRBD1 (6 bases). V was pared by 6 bases and J by 9 bases, with 18 bases between. The CDR3 extends over 14 amino acids. From germline, CDR1 is MNHEY and CDR2 SMNVEV (reference sequence). The CDR3 DNA reads as TGTGCCAGCAGGACCACCAGGGGTCTTAGTGAGCAGTTCTTC. This gives the protein CASRTTRGLSEQFF.

This chain links TRBV5-4 with TRBJ2-7, with D tentatively TRBD2 (5 bases). This CDR3 contains 15 residues. CDR1 and CDR2 from the germline V gene are SGHNT and YYREEE (reference sequence). V lost 0 bases and J 0 bases, leaving 10 bases between the germline ends. Written as DNA, the CDR3 is TGTGCCAGCAGCTTGGACGGGAAGAGCTCCTACGAGCAGTACTTC. Residues: CASSLDGKSSYEQYF.

The chain carries TRBV5-3 and TRBJ2-7; TRBD1 matches 8 bases. TRBV5-3 is identified as an open reading frame with a role that is uncertain. This CDR3 has 15 amino acids. Trimming took 4 bases from V and 3 from J; bases not matched to a gene: 9. The CDR3 region has the DNA TGTGCCAGAAGCCCGGGGACAGGAGATCGCTACGAGCAGTACTTC. As protein: CARSPGTGDRYEQYF.

The chain is built from TRBV7-8 and TRBJ1-1; TRBD1 matches 7 bases. J was trimmed by 1 base and V by 0 bases; bases with no gene match: 5. This CDR3 is 16 amino acids long. The germline gives CDR1 SGHVS, CDR2 FQNEAQ. The CDR3 spells CASSLAPGQTNTEAFF. The CDR3 DNA sequence: TGTGCCAGCAGCTTAGCCCCGGGACAGACGAACACTGAAGCTTTCTTT.

J is TRBJ2-6 and V is TRBV5-1, with 9 bases identical to TRBD1. The CDR3 extends over 18 amino acids. With V trimmed by 4 bases and J by 2 bases, 10 bases remained unmatched. Germline CDR1 is SGHRS and CDR2 is YFSETQ. Here the CDR3 reads CASSPRTGEIAGANVLTF. The DNA for the CDR3 is TGCGCCAGCAGCCCTAGGACAGGGGAAATAGCTGGGGCCAACGTCCTGACTTTC.

This chain connects TRBV27 to TRBJ2-3; D uncertain. Germline assignment: CDR1 MNHEY and CDR2 SMNVEV (reference sequence). The CDR3 consists of 14 residues. V was pared by 1 base and J by 2 bases, with 7 bases between. The CDR3 loop reads CASSLLGPTDTQYF. CDR3 sequence (DNA): TGTGCCAGCAGTTTATTGGGCCCCACAGATACGCAGTATTTT.

The genes are TRBV7-8 and TRBJ2-2; TRBD1 aligns across 7 bases. The V gene end was trimmed by 3 bases and the J gene end by 8 bases; junction bases not matched to a gene: 9. The V gene's germline CDR1 is SGHVS and CDR2 FQNEAQ. The CDR3 totals 15 residues. CDR3 DNA sequence: TGTGCCAGCAGCTTGGGACAGCCCTTAGGTGGGGAGCTGTTTTTT. It specifies CASSLGQPLGGELFF.

This sequence joins TRBV2 and TRBJ2-7; 8 nucleotides match TRBD1. With 7 bases clipped from V and 2 bases from J, the junction kept 10 bases outside the gene matches. Germline lookup yields CDR1 SNHLY and CDR2 FYNNEI. The CDR3 totals 15 residues. The CDR3 is CASTPGTGATYEQYF. In DNA form, the CDR3 reads TGTGCCAGCACCCCAGGGACAGGTGCTACCTACGAGCAGTACTTC.

This rearrangement joins TRBV9 to TRBJ2-3, with D unclear. This CDR3 is 13 amino acids long. V lost 0 bases, J lost 4 bases, and 6 bases lay in between. Germline V CDR1 and CDR2: SGDLS, YYNGEE. CDR3 amino acids: CASSVEVSDTQYF. The CDR3 bases are TGTGCCAGCAGCGTAGAGGTCTCAGATACGCAGTATTTT.

V gene TRBV9 combines with J gene TRBJ2-3; the match to TRBD2 covers 9 bases. The CDR3 is made up of 17 amino acids. Germline V gene lookup returns CDR1 SGDLS and CDR2 YYNGEE. The J segment lost 0 bases and the V segment lost 2 bases, leaving 7 bases of the junction unmatched. The CDR3 DNA sequence: TGTGCCAGCAGCGTCCCAAGCGGGAGGATCAGCACAGATACGCAGTATTTT. As protein: CASSVPSGRISTDTQYF.